A selection of T cell receptor beta chains follows, all from one sample in a study of breast tumors, draining lymph nodes, adjacent tissues. In TCRdb, the multiplex PCR reads were re-called with MiXCR into one record per CDR3 protein. The sample shows about 220,000 distinct CDR3 sequences, roughly a third of them seen only once. The specimen was axillary lymph node tissue. These receptor sequences come from a female donor with breast cancer. Some clones in this sample may be carry-over from other donors' samples. Each CDR3 is given with its conserved first and last residue. D genes are given only for firm matches. Rows may omit the clone size; those that give it use once, few, many or a size class.

>-|-|TRBV20-1|TRBJ1-4
CSAPRQGPNEKLFF
TGCAGTGCTCCCAGGCAGGGACCGAATGAAAAACTGTTTTTT
>TRBD1|-|TRBV12-3/TRBV12-4|TRBJ2-3
CASRRDRGSTDTQYF
TGTGCCAGCAGAAGGGACAGGGGAAGCACAGATACGCAGTATTTT
>TRBD1|many|TRBV6-6|TRBJ1-2
CASSRDRDYGYTF
TGTGCCAGCAGCCGGGACAGGGACTATGGCTACACCTTC
>-|many|TRBV7-3|TRBJ1-2
CASSLPPGRGHTKDSANYGYTF
TGTGCCAGCAGCTTACCTCCAGGGAGAGGACATACTAAAGATTCAGCTAACTATGGCTACACCTTC
>TRBD1|-|TRBV5-5|TRBJ2-1
CASSYWDRVGNEQFF
TGTGCCAGCAGCTACTGGGACAGGGTGGGGAATGAGCAGTTCTTC
>TRBD1|-|TRBV5-6|TRBJ1-3
CASSGYPTGEDGNTIYF
TGTGCCAGCAGCGGATACCCGACAGGGGAGGATGGAAACACCATATATTTT
>-|many|TRBV24-1|TRBJ2-6
CATSDRGTGANVLTF
TGTGCCACCAGTGATAGAGGGACTGGGGCCAACGTCCTGACTTTC
>-|many|TRBV5-4|TRBJ2-3
CASSERSSTDTQYF
TGTGCCAGCAGCGAGCGGTCTAGCACAGATACGCAGTATTTT
>-|many|TRBV9|TRBJ2-7
CASSVSSVAYEQYF
TGTGCCAGCAGCGTATCTAGCGTAGCCTACGAGCAGTACTTC
>-|-|TRBV6-5|TRBJ2-2
CASRNTVEWTGELFF
TGTGCCAGCAGAAACACAGTAGAGTGGACCGGGGAGCTGTTTTTT
>-|many|TRBV5-8|TRBJ2-7
CASSLVLRSTYEQYF
TGTGCCAGCAGCTTGGTTCTCAGGTCGACCTACGAGCAGTACTTC
>-|few|TRBV28|TRBJ1-2
CASSLPSGPTTGYTF
TGTGCCAGCAGTTTACCCTCCGGGCCTACAACGGGCTACACCTTC
>TRBD1|many|TRBV5-6|TRBJ1-2
CASSLDRDRGYTF
TGTGCCAGCAGCCTGGACAGGGACCGAGGCTACACCTTC
>-|few|TRBV27|TRBJ1-2
CASSPMPGLANYGYTF
TGTGCCAGCAGTCCGATGCCAGGGTTAGCTAACTATGGCTACACCTTC
>-|-|TRBV10-3|TRBJ2-7
CASRDGPRRIEQYF
TGTGCCTCTCGGGACGGGCCCAGACGGATCGAGCAGTACTTC
>-|many|TRBV6-1|TRBJ1-4
CASSEMGQANEKLFF
TGTGCCAGCAGTGAGATGGGACAAGCTAATGAAAAACTGTTTTTT
>-|-|TRBV7-7|TRBJ1-2
CASSGGGSNYGYTF
TGTGCTAGCAGCGGGGGGGGCAGCAACTATGGCTACACCTTC
>-|few|TRBV4-1|TRBJ2-2
CASSQERRSNTGELFF
TGCGCCAGCAGCCAAGAGAGAAGGTCGAACACCGGGGAGCTGTTTTTT
>-|many|TRBV7-9|TRBJ2-7
CASSFPGQPYEQYF
TGTGCCAGCAGCTTCCCAGGACAGCCCTACGAGCAGTACTTC
>-|-|TRBV24-1|TRBJ2-7
CATSARAGLVGEQYF
TGTGCCACCAGTGCTAGGGCAGGGCTCGTAGGCGAGCAGTACTTC
>TRBD2|many|TRBV2|TRBJ2-3
CASSRTGTSATDTQYF
TGTGCCAGCAGTAGAACCGGGACTAGCGCCACAGATACGCAGTATTTT
>TRBD1|-|TRBV25-1|TRBJ1-6
CARPGQGNSPLHF
TGTGCTAGACCAGGACAGGGAAATTCACCCCTCCACTTT
>-|many|TRBV10-3|TRBJ2-5
CAIKEGALRETQYF
TGTGCCATCAAAGAAGGGGCTCTTAGGGAGACCCAGTACTTC
>TRBD1|many|TRBV20-1|TRBJ2-5
CSARERTGALRKTQYF
TGCAGTGCTAGAGAGCGGACAGGGGCCCTAAGGAAGACCCAGTACTTC
>TRBD2|-|TRBV6-2/TRBV6-3|TRBJ2-1
CATPLPGLAGPSSYNEQFF
TGTGCCACACCACTACCGGGACTAGCGGGACCAAGCTCCTACAATGAGCAGTTCTTC
>TRBD1|-|TRBV7-6|TRBJ2-1
CASNDYRGNNEQFF
TGTGCCAGCAACGACTACAGGGGGAACAATGAGCAGTTCTTC
>-|-|TRBV5-1|TRBJ2-2
CASSMEGTGELYF
TGCGCCAGCAGCATGGAGGGGACCGGGGAGCTGTATTTT
>TRBD1|-|TRBV7-9|TRBJ2-5
CASSSGTGAWETQYF
TGTGCCAGCAGCTCTGGGACAGGGGCCTGGGAGACCCAGTACTTC
>-|few|TRBV3-1|TRBJ1-5
CASSQDLWGNQPQHF
TGTGCCAGCAGCCAAGATCTCTGGGGTAATCAGCCCCAGCATTTT
>TRBD1|many|TRBV7-2|TRBJ1-6
CASRSWTGENSPLHF
TGTGCCAGCAGGTCTTGGACAGGGGAAAATTCACCCCTCCACTTT
>-|many|TRBV7-8|TRBJ2-1
CASSLVVARNNEQFF
TGTGCCAGCAGCTTAGTGGTTGCGAGAAACAATGAGCAGTTCTTC
>TRBD1|many|TRBV2|TRBJ1-1
CASSPGDRANTEAFF
TGTGCCAGCAGTCCGGGGGACAGGGCGAACACTGAAGCTTTCTTT
>-|many|TRBV12-3/TRBV12-4|TRBJ1-4
CASRSSRALSNEKLFF
TGTGCCAGCAGATCAAGTCGGGCCCTATCTAATGAAAAACTGTTTTTT
>-|many|TRBV10-3|TRBJ2-1
CAISESGTGYNEQFF
TGTGCCATCAGTGAGTCCGGGACCGGCTACAATGAGCAGTTCTTC
>TRBD1|-|TRBV19|TRBJ2-1
CASRGTGGHEQFF
TGTGCCAGTAGAGGGACAGGGGGTCATGAGCAGTTCTTC
>TRBD1|many|TRBV5-1|TRBJ2-7
CASSPTGGSYEQYF
TGCGCCAGCAGCCCGACAGGGGGCTCCTACGAGCAGTACTTC
>TRBD2|-|TRBV24-1|TRBJ2-1
CATSDLKAGGINEQFF
TGTGCCACCAGTGATCTGAAAGCGGGAGGGATAAATGAGCAGTTCTTC
>-|-|TRBV7-2|TRBJ1-5
CASSLSAGSNQPQHF
TGTGCCAGCAGCTTAAGCGCCGGGAGCAATCAGCCCCAGCATTTT
>TRBD1|many|TRBV7-8|TRBJ2-7
CASSLSRQGVHF
TGTGCCAGCAGCCTCTCCCGACAGGGAGTGCACTTC
>-|many|TRBV20-1|TRBJ1-6
CSASPQINNSPLHF
TGCAGTGCTAGTCCCCAGATCAATAATTCACCCCTCCACTTT
>-|many|TRBV6-5|TRBJ2-1
CASSYNRGAGNEQFF
TGTGCCAGCAGTTACAACAGGGGCGCGGGGAATGAGCAGTTCTTC
>TRBD2|many|TRBV5-1|TRBJ2-7
CASSLKGTGGPNEQYF
TGCGCCAGCAGCTTGAAGGGGACGGGAGGGCCCAACGAGCAGTACTTC
>-|many|TRBV5-1|TRBJ2-2
CASSLEGDTGELFF
TGCGCCAGCAGCTTGGAGGGAGACACCGGGGAGCTGTTTTTT
>-|-|TRBV7-2|TRBJ2-4
CASSFTTRTKNIQHF
TGTGCCAGCAGCTTTACGACGCGGACCAAAAACATTCAGCACTTC